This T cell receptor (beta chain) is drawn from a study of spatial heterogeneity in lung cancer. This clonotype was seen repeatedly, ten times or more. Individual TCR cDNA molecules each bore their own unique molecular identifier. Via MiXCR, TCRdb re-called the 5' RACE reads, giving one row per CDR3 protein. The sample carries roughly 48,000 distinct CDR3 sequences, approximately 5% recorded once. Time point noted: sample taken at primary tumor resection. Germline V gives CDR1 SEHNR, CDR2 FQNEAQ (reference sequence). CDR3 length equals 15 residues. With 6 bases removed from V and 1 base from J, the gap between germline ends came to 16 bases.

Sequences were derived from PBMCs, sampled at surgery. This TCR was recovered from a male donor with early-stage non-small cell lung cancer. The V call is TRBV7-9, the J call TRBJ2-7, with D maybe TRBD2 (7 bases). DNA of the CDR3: TGTGCCAGCAGTCTCTCGGGGGGACAATCCTACGAGCAGTACTTC. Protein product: CASSLSGGQSYEQYF.